The 10 T cell receptor beta chains listed next were all sequenced from one sample in a study of control samples from healthy donors and cancer patients. Produced via immunoSEQ multiplex PCR; TCRdb's table is partial and in-frame only. In the table there are approximately 90,000 clones, approximately 93% of which are singletons. The sample taken for sequencing was blood. The receptors come from a woman aged 25 to 39 in good health.

The V and J genes are TRBV6-6 and TRBJ1-5, with D perhaps matching TRBD1 (6 bases). The germline CDR1 and CDR2 sequences are MNHNY and SVGAGI (reference sequence). V lost 2 bases and J lost 2, with 7 bases in between. The CDR3 is 14 residues long. The CDR3 region is CASSYGGRNQPQHF. The DNA of the CDR3 is TGTGCCAGCAGTTACGGGGGGCGCAATCAGCCCCAGCATTTT.

The chain couples TRBV28 to TRBJ1-5, with D possibly matching TRBD1 (5 bases). Germline CDR1 reads MDHEN; CDR2 reads SYDVKM. This CDR3 is 15 amino acids long. V lost 8 bases, J lost 5 bases, and 19 bases lay in between. The CDR3 loop reads CASSTMTVGHQPQHF. CDR3 bases: TGTGCCAGCTCCACAATGACAGTGGGGCATCAGCCCCAGCATTTT.

The chain employs TRBV12-3 or TRBV12-4 and TRBJ1-1, with D possibly matching TRBD1 (5 bases). The CDR3 totals 13 residues. V lost 5 bases and J lost 1, with 8 bases in between. The CDR3 region is CASSPTGNTEAFF. CDR3 in DNA: TGTGCCAGCAGTCCAACAGGGAACACTGAAGCTTTCTTT.

The chain links TRBV7-3 to TRBJ2-3, with a possible D match to TRBD2 (6 bases). Deletions cut 5 bases from V and 0 bases from J, with 9 bases between. There are 14 residues in the CDR3. Germline V gene sequence: CDR1 SGHTA, CDR2 FQGTGA. In DNA, the CDR3 is TGTGCCAGCAGCACAAGCGGGAGCACAGATACGCAGTATTTT. As protein: CASSTSGSTDTQYF.

This clone was picked up one time. The chain couples TRBV4-2 to TRBJ1-1, with a possible D match to TRBD1 (6 bases). Per the germline V gene, CDR1 is LGHNA and CDR2 is YNFKEQ. The CDR3 has 16 residues. V was clipped by 0 bases and J by 5 bases, with 16 bases between them. This CDR3 reads CASSQDPRGAGTEAFF. The CDR3 nucleotides read TGTGCCAGCAGCCAAGATCCGCGGGGGGCTGGAACTGAAGCTTTCTTT.

This chain connects TRBV6-1 to TRBJ1-6; D gene uncertain. V was trimmed by 3 bases and J by 11 bases, leaving 17 bases between them. The CDR3 has 15 residues. CDR1 is MNHNS, CDR2 SASEGT, per germline. CDR3 region: CASSEVDFGPTPLHF. The CDR3 region has the DNA TGTGCCAGCAGTGAGGTGGATTTCGGACCGACACCCCTCCACTTT.

The genes are TRBV7-9 and TRBJ2-7; D is unclear. V was shortened by 2 bases and J by 5 bases, with 4 bases between the two germline ends. From germline, CDR1 is SEHNR and CDR2 FQNEAQ (reference sequence). CDR3 length: 11 residues. CDR3 nucleotides: TGTGCCAGCAGCTTATCCAACGAGCAGTACTTC. It is translated as CASSLSNEQYF.

V and J are TRBV30 and TRBJ1-6; no clear D gene. Germline-derived CDR1 and CDR2 are GTSNPN and SVGIG (reference sequence). V dropped 4 bases and J dropped 8 bases, with 12 bases sitting between them. This CDR3 is built from 13 residues. The CDR3 loop is CAWNVGSHSPLHF. The CDR3 DNA follows: TGTGCCTGGAATGTCGGGTCCCATTCACCCCTCCACTTT.

The gene calls are TRBV9 and TRBJ2-3; TRBD1 matches 8 bases. The CDR3 has 16 residues. After removal of 7 bases from V and 2 bases from J, the junction contained 12 bases not matched to a gene. Germline CDR1 reads SGDLS; CDR2 reads YYNGEE. CDR3 bases: TGTGCCAGCGCCGTCGGGACAGGTGCTTTCACAGATACGCAGTATTTT. It yields the protein CASAVGTGAFTDTQYF.

The chain carries TRBV27 and TRBJ1-2; D unclear. The germline V gene has CDR1 MNHEY and CDR2 SMNVEV (reference sequence). The CDR3 has 14 residues. V was clipped by 2 bases and J by 9 bases, with 16 bases between them. The DNA of the CDR3 is TGTGCCAGCAGTTTAGGTTCTGGCCATCCACGCTACACCTTC. Translation gives CASSLGSGHPRYTF.